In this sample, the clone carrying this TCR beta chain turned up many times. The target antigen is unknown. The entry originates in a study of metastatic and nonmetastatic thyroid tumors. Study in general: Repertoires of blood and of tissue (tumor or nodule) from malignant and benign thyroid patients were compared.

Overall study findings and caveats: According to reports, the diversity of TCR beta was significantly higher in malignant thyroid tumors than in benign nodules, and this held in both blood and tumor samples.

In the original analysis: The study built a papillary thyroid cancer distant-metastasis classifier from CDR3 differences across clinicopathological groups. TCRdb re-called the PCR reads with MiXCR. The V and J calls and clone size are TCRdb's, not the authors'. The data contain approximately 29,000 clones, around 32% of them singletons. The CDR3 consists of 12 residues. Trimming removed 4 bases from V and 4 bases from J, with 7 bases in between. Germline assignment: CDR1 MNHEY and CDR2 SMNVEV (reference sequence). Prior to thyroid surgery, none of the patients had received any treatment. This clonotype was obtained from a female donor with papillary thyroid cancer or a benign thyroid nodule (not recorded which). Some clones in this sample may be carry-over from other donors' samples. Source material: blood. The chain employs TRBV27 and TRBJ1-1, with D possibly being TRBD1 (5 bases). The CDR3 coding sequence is TGTGCCAGCAGTTCTGGGGCCACTGAAGCTTTCTTT. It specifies CASSSGATEAFF.